Listed below are T cell receptor beta chains from one sample, sequenced in a study of OX40 agonist ivuxolimab in advanced cancers. TCRdb keeps only in-frame clones here, not all; method: immunoSEQ multiplex PCR. The table includes tens of thousands of clones, approximately 85% detected once. Sequencing was performed on CD4+ or CD8+ T cells sorted from blood, taken in a trial of the OX40 agonist ivuxolimab. The receptors shown here come from an adult with an advanced solid tumor such as melanoma, head and neck, liver or kidney cancer. CDR3s leave out the opening cysteine and the closing phenylalanine or tryptophan.

>TRBV6-6|TRBJ1-5
ASSYLLRYDQPQH
>TRBV6-8|TRBJ2-7
ASSALAPLTSGEGRGEQY
>TRBV6-6|TRBJ1-1
ASSPGRGGNTEAF
>TRBV29-1|TRBJ2-3
SGGGGTTDTQY
>TRBV4-2|TRBJ2-5
ASSQDRGGVHLETQY
>TRBV6-5|TRBJ1-1
ASSRGQGGAEAF
>TRBV5-1|TRBJ2-1
ASSVGDRGSYSRYNEQF
>TRBV9|TRBJ1-2
ASSPAGAHSYGYT
>TRBV6-1|TRBJ1-2
ASSVVGGYT
>TRBV27|TRBJ2-3
ASSLGPRVTDTQY
>TRBV30|TRBJ2-1
AWSVRVTRQF
>TRBV2|TRBJ1-1
ASSEFTGGGYTEAF
>TRBV7-9|TRBJ1-1
ASSSGGMAAF
>TRBV25-1|TRBJ1-5
ASSEGFSNQPQH
>TRBV7-9|TRBJ1-3
ASSYRQAGNTIY
>TRBV10-3|TRBJ1-1
AISADRGLTEAF
>TRBV7-3|TRBJ1-1
ASSSLPFQGRNTEAF
>TRBV27|TRBJ2-1
ASRPLPGQPYNEQF
>TRBV4-3|TRBJ2-7
ASSPQPFGYEQY
>TRBV6-1|TRBJ1-3
ASSEQGGRARSGNTIY
>TRBV18|TRBJ2-7
ASSPERQGYEQY
>TRBV27|TRBJ2-3
ASSFRASGSRGDTQY
>TRBV5-1|TRBJ1-5
ASSVQGGDQPQH
>TRBV7-2|TRBJ2-7
ASSLRPGIAGGFYEQY
>TRBV7-2|TRBJ1-2
ASSPGMALPGYT
>TRBV4-2|TRBJ2-7
ASSSGGGNEQY
>TRBV7-3|TRBJ2-7
ASSLTGRNPEQY
>TRBV4-1|TRBJ1-1
ASSHLQQGVAF
>TRBV7-2|TRBJ2-7
ASSLEPENFYEQY
>TRBV9|TRBJ1-4
ASSALQGRGEKLF
>TRBV5-5|TRBJ2-1
ASSSQQGFNEQF
>TRBV18|TRBJ2-3
ASRPGLADLDTQY
>TRBV18|TRBJ1-2
ASSPVTGLYGYT
>TRBV5-1|TRBJ2-1
ASSRTLDEQF
>TRBV29-1|TRBJ1-6
SVARDPNSPLH
>TRBV11-2|TRBJ1-4
ASSLDGVANEKLF
>TRBV7-3|TRBJ2-2
ASSPHPGGGNGTGELF
>TRBV4-2|TRBJ2-7
ASSQAGTGSSYEQY
>TRBV4-2|TRBJ1-4
ASSPGTGGRKLF
>TRBV11-3|TRBJ1-1
ASSRTGFEAF
>TRBV5-1|TRBJ2-7
ASSTGEARGEQY
>TRBV6-6|TRBJ1-2
ASNTGHNYGYT
>TRBV9|TRBJ2-3
ASSVGLAGGGDTQY
>TRBV6-5|TRBJ2-7
ASSRQISYEQY
>TRBV25-1|TRBJ1-2
ARRGDDGGNYLRGYT